This T cell receptor beta chain was recovered during a study of blood T cells in healthy people across ages. General study findings and limits: Using unsorted PBMCs precluded a conclusive naive versus antigen-experienced comparison. In long-lived donors, naive CD4+ cell counts and diversity exceeded those of aged donors.

Sample-barcoded 5' priming and a J-beta primer mix drove a second PCR of roughly 6 to 12 cycles. TCRdb reanalysed the 5' RACE reads using MiXCR and keeps one entry per CDR3 protein. Counted here are roughly 800,000 distinct CDR3 sequences, roughly 24% occurring once; the ten biggest clones make up around 3%. Turning to this clonotype: Its antigen is undetermined. Germline is not matched at one junction end, which may reflect a read error.

Germline CDR1 ENHRY, CDR2 SYGVKD. CDR3 length: 16 residues. The same data also went into a second study, on T cells of mothers and their children. That source reports: Related mother and child pairs showed slightly greater overlap (not significant) than unrelated pairs did. The authors found no persistent microchimeric T cell clones.

The sequencing input was blood. The receptor was isolated from a boy between 10 and 17 years old in good health. This chain joins TRBV10-3 and TRBJ1-1; perhaps TRBD1 as D (6 bases). The DNA of the CDR3 is TGTGCCATCAGCGAGTCGACTCCTAGGGGGGCCTCTGAAGCTTTCTTT. Translation gives CAISESTPRGASEAFF.